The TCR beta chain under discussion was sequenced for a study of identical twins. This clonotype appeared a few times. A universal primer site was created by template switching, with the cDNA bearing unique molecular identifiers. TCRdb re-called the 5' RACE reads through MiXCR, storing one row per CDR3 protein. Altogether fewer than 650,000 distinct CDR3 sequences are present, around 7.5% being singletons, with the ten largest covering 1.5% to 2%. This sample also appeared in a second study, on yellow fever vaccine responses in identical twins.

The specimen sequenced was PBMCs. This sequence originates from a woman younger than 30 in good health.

CDR3 in DNA: TGTGCCAGCACCTCTCGGGGCCGCCCTCCCTACGAGCAGTACTTC. Translated, it gives CASTSRGRPPYEQYF. V is TRBV6-1 and J is TRBJ2-7; D could derive from TRBD1 or TRBD2 (5 bases each). The V gene lost 7 bases and the J gene lost 2 bases, with 18 bases spanning the gap. Germline CDR1 is MNHNS and CDR2 is SASEGT. The length of the CDR3 is 15 residues.